These 21 T cell receptor beta chains were sequenced from one sample in a study of identical twins. TCRdb reprocessed the 5' RACE reads with MiXCR, giving one entry per CDR3 protein. In the table there are 200,000 or so distinct CDR3 sequences, around 8.1% of which are singletons. The sample also formed part of further work on yellow fever vaccine responses in identical twins.

Input material: memory (CD45RO+) T cells sorted from blood. The receptors stem from a young woman in good health.

This chain joins TRBV7-6 and TRBJ1-1; D uncertain. The CDR3 is 15 residues long. The V gene's germline CDR1 is SGHVS and CDR2 FNYEAQ. Trimming pared 5 bases from V and 1 base from J, leaving 14 bases between. CDR3 region: CASSPVRRGNTEAFF. The CDR3 DNA sequence: TGTGCCAGCAGCCCGGTTCGTCGGGGGAACACTGAAGCTTTCTTT. Looking up the rest from reference TRBV7-6 and TRBJ1-1 gives the full variable domain: GAGVSQSPRYKVTKRGQDVALRCDPISGHVSLYWYRQALGQGPEFLTYFNYEAQQDKSGLPNDRFSAERPEGSISTLTIQRTEQRDSAMYRCASSPVRRGNTEAFFGQGTRLTVV.

This chain joins TRBV11-2 and TRBJ2-3; D may be TRBD2 (5 bases). From germline, CDR1 is SGHAT and CDR2 FQNNGV. V lost 2 bases and J lost 3, with 15 bases in between. This CDR3 spans 16 amino acids. CDR3 sequence reads: CASSLIRGFETDTQYF. The DNA for the CDR3 is TGTGCCAGCAGCTTAATTCGGGGATTTGAGACAGATACGCAGTATTTT.

This clonotype has a handful of counts. The chain combines TRBV20-1 with TRBJ1-5; tentatively, D is TRBD1 (5 bases). CDR3 length equals 14 residues. Trimming took off 1 base at V and 4 bases at J, with 11 bases between the two ends. Germline loops: CDR1 DFQATT, CDR2 SNEGSKA (reference sequence). The CDR3 sequence is CSARGGSLNQPQHF. The DNA of the CDR3 is TGCAGTGCTAGAGGGGGGTCTTTGAATCAGCCCCAGCATTTT.

This clonotype was picked up a small number of times. The rearrangement joins TRBV27 to TRBJ2-7; possible D gene TRBD1, 5 bases. V gave up 0 bases and J gave up 2 bases, with 8 bases separating them. The CDR3 length is 14 residues. Germline CDR1 reads MNHEY; CDR2 reads SMNVEV (reference sequence). CDR3 protein: CASSLSRGPYEQYF. CDR3 bases: TGTGCCAGCAGTTTATCTAGGGGCCCCTACGAGCAGTACTTC.

This clonotype has a count of ten or more. The chain combines TRBV20-1 with TRBJ2-1; 7 nucleotides agree with TRBD2. Trimming removed 3 bases from V and 12 bases from J; junction bases left unmatched: 8. The CDR3 is 12 amino acids. Germline CDR1 reads DFQATT; CDR2 reads SNEGSKA (reference sequence). The DNA for the CDR3 is TGCAGTGCTAGCCAGACTAGCCTCGCGCAGTTCTTC. Its translation is CSASQTSLAQFF.

The V call is TRBV5-5, the J call TRBJ1-1; D is unresolved. The CDR3 has 15 amino acids. Trimming took 3 bases from V and 6 from J, leaving 18 bases between them. CDR1 SGHKS and CDR2 YYEKEE come from the germline V gene (reference sequence). The CDR3 sequence is CASSWEVRGSAEAFF. The CDR3 nucleotides read TGTGCCAGCAGCTGGGAGGTACGGGGAAGCGCTGAAGCTTTCTTT. Together with reference TRBV5-5 and TRBJ1-1, the CDR3 gives the full variable domain: DAGVTQSPTHLIKTRGQQVTLRCSPISGHKSVSWYQQVLGQGPQFIFQYYEKEERGRGNFPDRFSARQFPNYSSELNVNALLLGDSALYLCASSWEVRGSAEAFFGQGTRLTVV.

This clonotype was detected a few times. This chain links TRBV6-2 or TRBV6-3 with TRBJ2-5; 14 nucleotides line up with TRBD2. V lost 6 bases, J lost 5 bases, and 8 bases stayed unmatched. The CDR3 runs to 16 residues. The germline V gene has CDR1 MNHEY and CDR2 SVGEGT. The chain's CDR3 is CASSAGTSGRGETQYF. CDR3 DNA: TGTGCCAGCAGCGCAGGGACTAGCGGGAGAGGCGAGACCCAGTACTTC.

This clonotype was counted many times. The CDR3 sequence is CATSRVRETQYF. As DNA, the CDR3 is TGTGCCACCAGCAGAGTGAGGGAGACCCAGTACTTC. The chain is built from TRBV15 and TRBJ2-5; no firm D call. Germline lookup yields CDR1 LNHNV and CDR2 YYDKDF (reference sequence). The CDR3 covers 12 residues. Deletions cut 1 base from V and 5 bases from J, with 5 bases between. Looking up the rest from reference TRBV15 and TRBJ2-5 gives the full variable domain: DAMVIQNPRYQVTQFGKPVTLSCSQTLNHNVMYWYQQKSSQAPKLLFHYYDKDFNNEADTPDNFQSRRPNTSFCFLDIRSPGLGDTAMYLCATSRVRETQYFGPGTRLLVL.

This clonotype was counted between two and nine times. V is TRBV5-5 and J is TRBJ2-7; D gene ambiguous. The CDR3 has 15 amino acids. Germline V gene lookup returns CDR1 SGHKS and CDR2 YYEKEE (reference sequence). Deletions cut 7 bases from V and 2 bases from J, with 19 bases between. The CDR3 DNA reads TGTGCCAGCGCCAGTTCGGGCGGTAGCCCCTACGAGCAGTACTTC. Translated, it gives CASASSGGSPYEQYF.

In this sample, this clonotype turned up many times. This chain uses TRBV4-1 with TRBJ1-4; no clear D. Per germline, CDR1 MGHRA and CDR2 YSYEKL. V lost 0 bases to trimming and J lost 4 bases, with 9 bases between them. CDR3 size: 15 residues. Written as DNA, the CDR3 is TGCGCCAGCAGCCAAGAAGGAGGGTTTAATGAAAAACTGTTTTTT. Translated: CASSQEGGFNEKLFF.

This clonotype has just a few counts. The rearrangement joins TRBV5-1 to TRBJ2-3; 13 bases are shared with TRBD2. Germline CDR1 SGHRS, CDR2 YFSETQ. J lost 7 bases, V lost 3 bases, and 5 bases had no gene match. This CDR3 comprises 15 residues. The CDR3 region is CASSSGGLAGNTQYF. DNA of the CDR3: TGCGCCAGCAGCTCGGGGGGACTAGCGGGAAATACGCAGTATTTT.

The DNA of the CDR3 is TGTGCCAGCAGCCCCTCCCTCCTGGGACTAGCGGGGACAGATACGCAGTATTTT. Protein: CASSPSLLGLAGTDTQYF. This sequence joins TRBV5-6 and TRBJ2-3; 13 bases are a match to TRBD2. CDR1 and CDR2 from the germline V gene are SGHDT and YYEEEE. Losses at the gene ends were 4 bases for V and 3 bases for J; bases not matched to a gene: 11. The CDR3 totals 18 residues. The full variable domain, rest sourced from reference TRBV5-6 and TRBJ2-3, is DAGVTQSPTHLIKTRGQQVTLRCSPKSGHDTVSWYQQALGQGPQFIFQYYEEEERQRGNFPDRFSGHQFPNYSSELNVNALLLGDSALYLCASSPSLLGLAGTDTQYFGPGTRLTVL.

This clonotype was counted many times. The rearrangement links TRBV11-2 to TRBJ2-1; the match to TRBD2 covers 11 bases. With 3 bases clipped from V and 0 bases from J, the junction kept 10 bases outside the gene matches. The germline V gene has CDR1 SGHAT and CDR2 FQNNGV. CDR3 length: 19 amino acids. This CDR3 reads CASSFPASGGYDSYNEQFF. CDR3 nucleotides: TGTGCCAGCAGCTTTCCGGCTAGCGGGGGGTACGACTCCTACAATGAGCAGTTCTTC.

The genes are TRBV6-1 and TRBJ1-1; D might be TRBD1 (5 bases). The ends were cut back, 6 bases at V and 3 bases at J, with 14 bases in the middle. The CDR3 is 14 amino acids. Germline CDR1 is MNHNS and CDR2 is SASEGT. Written as DNA, the CDR3 is TGTGCCAGCAGGGGGACTGGGAGGTACACTGAAGCTTTCTTT. Translated, it gives CASRGTGRYTEAFF.

The chain carries TRBV12-3 or TRBV12-4 and TRBJ1-1; unclear D gene. Trimming cost V 3 bases and J 1 base, with 12 bases left between them. The length of the CDR3 is 15 residues. CDR3 coding DNA: TGTGCCAGCAGTTTGTCGGGGTTGGCGAACACTGAAGCTTTCTTT. Translating it yields CASSLSGLANTEAFF.

This clonotype was found a few times. V is TRBV20-1 and J is TRBJ1-1; 8 positions agree with TRBD1. The CDR3 runs to 15 residues. V shed 5 bases and J 3 bases; nucleotides not matched to a gene: 11. Per germline, CDR1 DFQATT and CDR2 SNEGSKA (reference sequence). CDR3 amino acids: CSARTGRSRDTEAFF. In DNA form, the CDR3 reads TGCAGTGCTCGGACAGGGCGTTCCAGGGACACTGAAGCTTTCTTT.

This clonotype occurred a few times. The chain has TRBV10-3 and TRBJ2-3; unclear D gene. The germline V gene encodes CDR1 ENHRY and CDR2 SYGVKD. The CDR3 runs to 14 residues. Trimming removed 3 bases at V and 4 bases at J, with 11 bases between. As DNA, the CDR3 is TGTGCCATCAGTGAAGGATACGGTTCAGATACGCAGTATTTT. This codes for CAISEGYGSDTQYF.

The rearrangement links TRBV29-1 to TRBJ2-3; D may be TRBD1 (6 bases). This CDR3 comprises 12 residues. Germline loops: CDR1 SQVTM, CDR2 ANQGSEA. The V end was cut by 7 bases, the J end by 1 base, with 9 bases between. The CDR3 sequence: CSERQGTDTQYF. CDR3 nucleotides: TGCAGCGAACGACAGGGCACAGATACGCAGTATTTT.

V gene TRBV18 combines with J gene TRBJ1-1; the D is unclear. CDR3 size: 13 residues. Germline CDR1 KGHSH, CDR2 LQKENI. Trimming left V 5 bases short and J 1 base short, with 8 bases between. The CDR3 region has the DNA TGTGCCAGCTCAAGATTATGGAACACTGAAGCTTTCTTT. Its translation: CASSRLWNTEAFF.

Ten or more counts support this clonotype. The rearrangement uses TRBV6-1 and TRBJ2-1; D unclear. Germline CDR1 and CDR2: MNHNS and SASEGT. Trimming left V 5 bases short and J 8 bases short, with 13 bases between. The CDR3 spans 13 residues. The CDR3 sequence is CASSRRPGHEQFF. The CDR3 DNA sequence: TGTGCCAGCAGTCGACGTCCCGGGCATGAGCAGTTCTTC.

This clonotype was found a few times. J is TRBJ2-7 and V is TRBV11-3; 8 positions agree with TRBD2. The V gene end was trimmed by 0 bases and the J gene end by 3 bases; junction bases not matched to a gene: 4. In germline, CDR1 is SGHNT, CDR2 YENEEA. The CDR3 consists of 15 residues. CDR3 nucleotides: TGTGCCAGCAGCTTAGACGCGGGAGGCCTCTACGAGCAGTACTTC. Residues: CASSLDAGGLYEQYF.